This T cell receptor (beta chain) appears in the sequencing data of a study of T cell responses to AZD1222 COVID-19 vaccine. General study results and limits: Reportedly, close to half of spike-specific TCRs are directed against unmutated variant regions. Possibly, clonal diversity was underestimated; donors were largely white British and included more females. A rise in Spike-specific TCR breadth and depth followed two AZD1222 doses.

The table came from immunoSEQ multiplex PCR; TCRdb's copy has only in-frame clones and leaves some out. The table has some 110,000 clones, approximately 90% seen once. Of note for this clone: The antigen is not known.

Pooled together were second doses at about 4 or about 12 weeks. The CDR3 loop spans 15 amino acids. Trimming cost V 4 bases and J 1 base, with 13 bases left between them. Germline V lookup: CDR1 LGHNA, CDR2 YSLEER. V is TRBV4-3 and J is TRBJ1-2; maybe TRBD1 (5 bases). This TCR came from an adult who received the AZD1222 COVID-19 vaccine. Source: peripheral blood, taken 28 days after the second AZD1222 dose. This CDR3 reads CASSPGEGLNYGYTF. The CDR3 nucleotides read TGCGCCAGCAGCCCGGGCGAGGGGCTTAACTATGGCTACACCTTC.